The entry that follows covers one T cell receptor beta chain sequence. The target antigen is unknown. With 7 bases removed from V and 5 bases from J, the gap between germline ends came to 12 bases. The V gene's germline CDR1 is SNHLY and CDR2 FYNNEI. The CDR3 spans 13 residues. In the PCR, 60 Vbeta and 13 Jbeta primers were used. The assay was immunoSEQ multiplex PCR, and TCRdb's table has in-frame clones only and misses some. The repertoire has about 65,000 clones, 62% of them found once; the top ten carry roughly 2.8%. These data are taken from a study of cytomegalovirus exposure and HLA in healthy donors. Points from the study as a whole: In a later analysis, an Asian-associated ancestry cluster reportedly showed fewer N-insertions than the roughly 700-donor mean. Most TCRs appeared rarely, but some public TCRs recurred in many donors. Roughly uniform depth of sequencing across donors was assumed in presence/absence analyses. High sensitivity and specificity were reportedly achieved when the classifier diagnosed cytomegalovirus status.

Sequences were obtained from PBMCs. The TCR originated in a man younger than 40 in good health and CMV-seronegative. The genes are TRBV2 and TRBJ1-5; D call uncertain. The CDR3 DNA reads TGTGCCAGCACTCCGGGGAGGGATCAGCCCCAGCATTTT. Its translation is CASTPGRDQPQHF.